The 31 T cell receptor beta chains listed next were all sequenced from one sample in a study of untreated major depressive disorder (dated by TCRdb to between 2018 and 2020). What the study reported, not specific to this receptor: Higher TRBV05-01 (Vbeta 5.1) usage among CD4+ T cells of depressed patients compared with controls was confirmed by sequencing, with p = 0.040 in a one-tailed test.

These receptors' antigens are unknown. The method was the immunoSEQ multiplex PCR assay. TCRdb provides this immuneACCESS table in a form limited to in-frame rearrangements. Some clones are lacking; in checked studies, under half of them reflect an unresolved V gene, and why the rest are absent is not known. Counted in this sample were about 20,000 clones; more than 85% of them appeared once. About 0.55% of the sample goes to the ten largest clones. The sequenced sample consisted of CD4+ T cells from PBMCs. Receptors were obtained from a woman between 35 and 50 years old with major depressive disorder.

This chain links TRBV10-3 with TRBJ1-2; D is uncertain. The CDR3 sequence is 14 residues long. CDR1 ENHRY and CDR2 SYGVKD come from the germline V gene. The V gene lost 3 bases and the J gene lost 2 bases, with 10 bases spanning the gap. The CDR3 loop is CAISDGQANYGYTF. CDR3 DNA: TGTGCCATCAGTGATGGTCAGGCAAACTATGGCTACACCTTC.

The chain carries TRBV15 and TRBJ2-1; D is unclear. Germline V gene data show CDR1 as LNHNV and CDR2 as YYDKDF (reference sequence). V was clipped by 0 bases and J by 8 bases, with 14 bases between them. CDR3 size: 15 residues. The DNA for the CDR3 is TGTGCCACCAGCAGAGATGGCACCTCCTCGGATGAGCAGTTCTTC. Translating gives CATSRDGTSSDEQFF.

This chain joins TRBV7-3 and TRBJ2-1; D gene ambiguous. Germline loops: CDR1 SGHTA, CDR2 FQGTGA. The CDR3 runs 14 residues. V dropped 0 bases and J dropped 5 bases, with 8 bases sitting between them. CDR3 sequence reads: CASSLTVPDNEQFF. In DNA form, the CDR3 reads TGTGCCAGCAGCTTAACCGTCCCTGACAATGAGCAGTTCTTC.

The gene calls are TRBV7-9 and TRBJ2-5; 7 nucleotides align to TRBD1. This CDR3 spans 14 amino acids. Germline V gene sequence: CDR1 SEHNR, CDR2 FQNEAQ (reference sequence). The ends lost 1 base at V and 2 bases at J; junction bases unmatched: 1. In nucleotides, the CDR3 is TGTGCCAGCAGCTTAGGGACAGGACAAGAGACCCAGTACTTC. Translation gives CASSLGTGQETQYF.

The chain joins TRBV7-2 to TRBJ1-1; D uncertain. There are 13 residues in the CDR3. The germline CDR1 and CDR2 sequences are SGHTA and FQGNSA. V was shortened by 7 bases and J by 6 bases, with 15 bases between the two germline ends. In DNA form, the CDR3 reads TGTGCCAGCACCCGGCGGTCCCGTCCTGAAGCTTTCTTT. As protein: CASTRRSRPEAFF.

This sequence joins TRBV14 and TRBJ2-5, with 9 bases matching TRBD1. The CDR3 covers 15 residues. From germline, CDR1 is SGHDN and CDR2 FVKESK. Germline trimming cut 1 base from V and 6 bases from J; bases unmatched to any gene: 6. Here the CDR3 DNA reads TGTGCCAGCAGCCAAGCCTACAGGGGGCGGAAGACCCAGTACTTC. It translates to CASSQAYRGRKTQYF.

This clone was recorded a few times. This chain links TRBV12-5 with TRBJ2-1; D remains ambiguous. This CDR3 is built from 14 residues. V was cut by 5 bases and J by 0 bases, with 8 bases left in between. Germline assignment: CDR1 LGHNT and CDR2 FRNRAP. CDR3 coding DNA: TGTGCTAGTGGTCGACCCCCCTCCTACAATGAGCAGTTCTTC. This sequence encodes CASGRPPSYNEQFF.

J is TRBJ1-5 and V is TRBV28, with D hard to call. Trimming pared 4 bases from V and 3 bases from J, leaving 16 bases between. From germline, CDR1 is MDHEN and CDR2 SYDVKM. CDR3 length equals 16 residues. This CDR3 reads CASSSFAPRINQPQHF. The CDR3 DNA reads TGTGCCAGCAGTTCGTTTGCCCCCCGCATCAATCAGCCCCAGCATTTT.

This sequence joins TRBV30 and TRBJ2-3; D is ambiguous. This CDR3 comprises 14 residues. Germline V gene lookup returns CDR1 GTSNPN and CDR2 SVGIG (reference sequence). V lost 0 bases to trimming and J lost 3 bases, with 10 bases between them. The CDR3 protein is CAWSVRVWTDTQYF. The CDR3 nucleotides are TGTGCCTGGAGTGTTCGAGTATGGACAGATACGCAGTATTTT.

The genes are TRBV7-2 and TRBJ2-5, with TRBD1 identical over 11 bases. The junction had 10 bases not matched to a gene; V was cut back by 5 bases and J by 5 bases. The CDR3 is made up of 16 amino acids. Germline CDR1 and CDR2: SGHTA and FQGNSA. CDR3 coding DNA: TGTGCCAGCAGCCCCATCGGACAGGGGGCAGGGGAGACCCAGTACTTC. Translated: CASSPIGQGAGETQYF.

CDR3 nucleotides: TGTGCCAGCAGCTTGGTTGCGGGAGTCCTTGACACCGGGGAGCTGTTTTTT. The encoded protein is CASSLVAGVLDTGELFF. The chain joins TRBV5-6 to TRBJ2-2; 7 bases fit TRBD2. Germline V gene lookup returns CDR1 SGHDT and CDR2 YYEEEE. J gave up 3 bases and V 0 bases, and 8 bases lay outside the gene matches. CDR3 size: 17 residues.

The chain is built from TRBV9 and TRBJ1-3; no firm D call. V gave up 0 bases and J gave up 0 bases, with 16 bases separating them. This CDR3 contains 18 residues. CDR1 and CDR2 (germline): SGDLS, YYNGEE. The CDR3 DNA follows: TGTGCCAGCAGCGTAGGGCTTCTGGCCGGTTACTCTGGAAACACCATATATTTT. It yields the protein CASSVGLLAGYSGNTIYF.

V and J are TRBV18 and TRBJ1-6; D is possibly TRBD1 (5 bases). The CDR3 contains 15 residues. Between the trimmed V and J ends, which lost 2 bases and 10 bases, there was a span of 15 bases. The germline V gene has CDR1 KGHSH and CDR2 LQKENI. The DNA of the CDR3 is TGTGCCAGCTCACCAGGCCCGGGACCGTCGTCACCCCTCCACTTT. Its protein product is CASSPGPGPSSPLHF.

The V call is TRBV5-3, the J call TRBJ1-1, with TRBD1 as a possible D gene (6 bases). Being an ORF, TRBV5-3 has a function that is uncertain. CDR3 length: 13 residues. Trimming left V 3 bases short and J 3 bases short, with 9 bases between. CDR3 protein: CARSSPGDTEAFF. In DNA, the CDR3 is TGTGCCAGAAGCTCACCAGGGGACACTGAAGCTTTCTTT.

The rearrangement uses TRBV2 and TRBJ1-5; D possibly corresponds to TRBD1 (6 bases). The CDR3 is 15 amino acids. The germline V gene encodes CDR1 SNHLY and CDR2 FYNNEI. V gave up 0 bases and J gave up 5 bases, with 11 bases separating them. This CDR3 is CASSEAQGGHQPQHF. In DNA, the CDR3 is TGTGCCAGCAGTGAAGCACAGGGAGGCCATCAGCCCCAGCATTTT.

The chain combines TRBV27 with TRBJ1-1; perhaps TRBD1 as D (6 bases). V lost 7 bases and J lost 1, with 16 bases in between. CDR1 MNHEY and CDR2 SMNVEV come from the germline V gene (reference sequence). The CDR3 consists of 15 residues. For the CDR3, the DNA is TGTGCCAGCATGAGGCGATCACAGGGGAACACTGAAGCTTTCTTT. It yields the protein CASMRRSQGNTEAFF.

The V call is TRBV5-1, the J call TRBJ1-1; D may be TRBD1 (6 bases). The CDR3 length is 16 residues. Germline V lookup: CDR1 SGHRS, CDR2 YFSETQ. With 2 bases removed from V and 1 base from J, the gap between germline ends came to 15 bases. This chain's CDR3 is CASSFLQGRRNTEAFF. The DNA of the CDR3 is TGCGCCAGCAGCTTTCTGCAGGGGCGTCGGAACACTGAAGCTTTCTTT.

The V call is TRBV7-9, the J call TRBJ2-7, with D possibly called TRBD1 or TRBD2 (7 bases each). CDR3 size: 16 residues. Trimming pared 7 bases from V and 0 bases from J, leaving 19 bases between. Germline CDR1 SEHNR, CDR2 FQNEAQ (reference sequence). The CDR3: CASTLPRGGSSYEQYF. In DNA, the CDR3 is TGTGCCAGCACCCTCCCCAGGGGGGGGAGCTCCTACGAGCAGTACTTC.

This chain uses TRBV4-2 with TRBJ1-5, with no clear D. The germline gives CDR1 LGHNA, CDR2 YNFKEQ. Trimming pared 0 bases from V and 2 bases from J, leaving 5 bases between. The CDR3 runs 14 residues. This CDR3 is CASSQDYGNQPQHF. CDR3 nucleotide sequence: TGTGCCAGCAGCCAAGATTACGGCAATCAGCCCCAGCATTTT.

The chain couples TRBV2 to TRBJ1-4, with a weak D call TRBD1 (6 bases). CDR3 length: 13 residues. The germline V and J ends were trimmed by 8 bases and 5 bases, with 12 bases remaining between them. The germline gives CDR1 SNHLY, CDR2 FYNNEI. CDR3 loop: CASFWGLNEKLFF. CDR3 sequence (DNA): TGTGCCAGCTTTTGGGGGCTGAATGAAAAACTGTTTTTT.

V usage is TRBV30 and J usage is TRBJ2-5; D remains unclear. The V end lost 0 bases, the J end lost 5 bases, and 16 bases lay between the germline ends. This CDR3 is 15 amino acids long. Germline lookup yields CDR1 GTSNPN and CDR2 SVGIG (reference sequence). The CDR3 coding sequence is TGTGCCTGGAGTGTAACAGCGCCGTTGGGTGAGACCCAGTACTTC. It encodes CAWSVTAPLGETQYF.

The rearrangement uses TRBV7-3 and TRBJ2-2; unclear D gene. Trimming cost V 6 bases and J 3 bases, with 8 bases left between them. This CDR3 region has 13 residues. The germline V gene encodes CDR1 SGHTA and CDR2 FQGTGA. In DNA form, the CDR3 reads TGTGCCAGCAGTCACGGATACACCGGGGAGCTGTTTTTT. Protein product: CASSHGYTGELFF.

This clone was counted a single time. The CDR3 DNA reads TGTGCCAGCAGCCAGGAGTGGAATCAGCCCCAGCATTTT. This sequence encodes CASSQEWNQPQHF. The rearrangement uses TRBV4-2 and TRBJ1-5; no clear D gene. CDR1 and CDR2 from the germline V gene are LGHNA and YNFKEQ. This CDR3 comprises 13 residues. Trimming stripped 3 bases from V and 4 bases from J, with 7 bases between.

Notes on this clone: The CDR3 ends on some other residue instead of the conserved phenylalanine or tryptophan, so this is likely a read error. The DNA is omitted, as the CDR3 cannot be located on it reliably, and the CDR3 follows TCRdb's listing. The chain uses TRBV5-6 and TRBJ2-7. Germline CDR1 SGHDT, CDR2 YYEEEE. The CDR3 adds up to 13 amino acids, both ends counted. The CDR3 spells CASSLEVGSPFFI.

This sequence joins TRBV18 and TRBJ1-1; D is unclear. The CDR3 is 14 amino acids. V gave up 4 bases and J gave up 3 bases, with 12 bases separating them. The germline CDR1 and CDR2 sequences are KGHSH and LQKENI. CDR3 sequence: CASSRPGYDTEAFF. The CDR3 DNA reads as TGTGCCAGCTCACGGCCCGGGTACGACACTGAAGCTTTCTTT.

This chain uses TRBV5-6 with TRBJ2-7; 12 bases are a match to TRBD2. V lost 4 bases and J lost 4; bases outside the gene matches: 6. Germline loops: CDR1 SGHDT, CDR2 YYEEEE. The CDR3 runs to 15 residues. CDR3 nucleotides: TGTGCCAGCAGCAGGACTAGCGGGAAACTTTACGAGCAGTACGTC. Its protein product is CASSRTSGKLYEQYV.

The chain carries TRBV9 and TRBJ1-1; the D is unclear. Trimming took off 5 bases at V and 4 bases at J, with 15 bases between the two ends. CDR1 and CDR2 from the germline V gene are SGDLS and YYNGEE. The CDR3 is made up of 14 amino acids. The DNA of the CDR3 is TGTGCCAGCAGTGAAGCCCTGGGTGGCACTGAAGCTTTCTTT. This encodes CASSEALGGTEAFF. Based on the CDR3 plus reference TRBV9 and TRBJ1-1, the full variable domain is DSGVTQTPKHLITATGQRVTLRCSPRSGDLSVYWYQQSLDQGLQFLIQYYNGEERAKGNILERFSAQQFPDLHSELNLSSLELGDSALYFCASSEALGGTEAFFGQGTRLTVV.

This sequence joins TRBV6-1 and TRBJ1-4, with TRBD1 identical over 7 bases. Germline V gene lookup returns CDR1 MNHNS and CDR2 SASEGT. V lost 6 bases to trimming and J lost 8 bases; unmatched junction nucleotides: 6. The CDR3 length is 13 residues. The CDR3 bases are TGTGCCAGCAGCCCGACAGGGTTGGAAAAACTGTTTTTT. Translation gives CASSPTGLEKLFF.

Only one count was recorded for this clone. V usage is TRBV5-1 and J usage is TRBJ1-2, with a tentative D call TRBD1 (5 bases). The germline V gene has CDR1 SGHRS and CDR2 YFSETQ. The CDR3 runs 12 residues. Trimming pared 2 bases from V and 6 bases from J, leaving 8 bases between. The CDR3, as DNA: TGCGCCAGCAGCTTCCAGGGCGATGGCTACACCTTC. Translating gives CASSFQGDGYTF.

J is TRBJ1-1 and V is TRBV4-2; TRBD1 matches 7 bases. The germline V gene encodes CDR1 LGHNA and CDR2 YNFKEQ. V shed 2 bases, J shed 10 bases, and the junction held 7 bases outside the gene matches. The CDR3 extends over 13 amino acids. The chain's CDR3 is CASSQPTGFGAFF. In DNA form, the CDR3 reads TGTGCCAGCAGCCAACCGACAGGGTTTGGAGCTTTCTTT.

The CDR3 DNA follows: TGTGCCAGCAGCCCAGAAGGGGGGCCGAACGAGCAGTACTTC. It codes for CASSPEGGPNEQYF. The J gene is TRBJ2-7, the V gene TRBV7-6; D may be TRBD1 or TRBD2 (6 bases each). Germline V gives CDR1 SGHVS, CDR2 FNYEAQ. The length of the CDR3 is 14 residues. With 5 bases removed from V and 5 bases from J, the gap between germline ends came to 16 bases.